The 25 T cell receptor beta chains in this list originate from one sample, sequenced in a study of T cell repertoires in cytomegalovirus infection. No antigen has been identified for these receptors. In TCRdb, the reads were re-called with MiXCR into one record per CDR3 protein. This repertoire shows around 710,000 distinct CDR3 sequences, approximately 32% found once; its top ten account for around 13%. The sequencing used cultured CD8+ T cells from PBMCs, collected from culture after CMV antigen stimulation. The receptors derive from a human donor in good health (CMV status not recorded). Some clones in this sample may be carry-over from other donors' samples.

CDR3 loop: CASRVGQGAAYEQYF. The CDR3 DNA reads TGCGCCAGCCGCGTTGGGCAGGGGGCGGCCTACGAGCAGTACTTC. The gene calls are TRBV4-1 and TRBJ2-7, with TRBD1 matching over 8 bases. The CDR3 is 15 residues long. CDR1 is MGHRA and CDR2 is YSYEKL in the germline V gene. Trimming cost V 8 bases and J 2 bases; bases outside gene matches: 11.

This clonotype was seen only a few times. This sequence joins TRBV7-2 and TRBJ2-7, with 9 bases lining up with TRBD1. The ends lost 5 bases at V and 6 bases at J; junction bases unmatched: 11. The CDR3 runs to 15 residues. Germline assignment: CDR1 SGHTA and CDR2 FQGNSA. CDR3 nucleotide sequence: TGTGCCAGCAGCCCCGATGGCGCGACAGGGGGCGAGCAGTACTTC. It is translated as CASSPDGATGGEQYF.

The J gene is TRBJ1-1, the V gene TRBV2, with D tentatively TRBD1 (5 bases). The CDR3 contains 15 residues. The germline V gene encodes CDR1 SNHLY and CDR2 FYNNEI. V was pared by 0 bases and J by 1 base, with 9 bases between. DNA of the CDR3: TGTGCCAGCAGTGAAGCGCTAAGGGGGAACACTGAAGCTTTCTTT. Translating gives CASSEALRGNTEAFF. Filled out from reference TRBV2 and TRBJ1-1, the complete variable domain reads EPEVTQTPSHQVTQMGQEVILRCVPISNHLYFYWYRQILGQKVEFLVSFYNNEISEKSEIFDDQFSVERPDGSNFTLKIRSTKLEDSAMYFCASSEALRGNTEAFFGQGTRLTVV.

This clonotype has more than one count but fewer than ten. The chain combines TRBV12-3 or TRBV12-4 with TRBJ2-2, with 14 bases fitting TRBD2. The CDR3 has 21 residues. Unmatched junction bases numbered 14, after V lost 5 bases and J lost 0 bases. CDR3 bases: TGTGCCAGCAGTATTTCACCGGGACTAGCGGGGGCTGGGTCGAACACCGGGGAGCTGTTTTTT. Translated: CASSISPGLAGAGSNTGELFF.

The CDR3 nucleotides are TGTGCTAGTGAAACAGGGGCTCGCGGCTACACCTTC. It codes for CASETGARGYTF. V usage is TRBV12-5 and J usage is TRBJ1-2; the match to TRBD1 covers 7 bases. Unmatched junction bases numbered 7, after V lost 7 bases and J lost 8 bases. Germline CDR1 reads LGHNT; CDR2 reads FRNRAP. The CDR3 sequence is 12 residues long.

V is TRBV20-1 and J is TRBJ1-2; D may be TRBD1 (6 bases). Trimming cost V 5 bases and J 3 bases, with 13 bases left between them. Germline V gives CDR1 DFQATT, CDR2 SNEGSKA (reference sequence). The CDR3 loop spans 13 amino acids. The CDR3 DNA is TGCAGTGCTTCCCGGGACACTTACTATGGCTACACCTTC. Translated, it gives CSASRDTYYGYTF.

The chain links TRBV27 to TRBJ2-1, with unresolved D. The V gene lost 0 bases and the J gene lost 6 bases, with 6 bases spanning the gap. Germline V gene data show CDR1 as MNHEY and CDR2 as SMNVEV (reference sequence). This CDR3 has 13 amino acids. The CDR3 spells CASSLSSINEQFF. CDR3 nucleotide sequence: TGTGCCAGCAGTTTATCCTCGATCAATGAGCAGTTCTTC.

This clonotype was recorded a few times. V and J are TRBV11-2 and TRBJ1-5, with D perhaps TRBD1 (5 bases). The CDR3 has 15 amino acids. Trimming took off 1 base at V and 3 bases at J, with 10 bases between the two ends. Germline CDR1 SGHAT, CDR2 FQNNGV. CDR3 loop: CASSLAGKANQPQHF. The CDR3 region has the DNA TGTGCCAGCAGCTTAGCAGGGAAGGCCAATCAGCCCCAGCATTTT.

V gene TRBV29-1 combines with J gene TRBJ2-1, with D unclear. Per germline, CDR1 SQVTM and CDR2 ANQGSEA. The V end was cut by 2 bases, the J end by 3 bases, with 11 bases between. The CDR3 has 14 amino acids. The CDR3 nucleotides read TGCAGCGTTGAATGGCAGGTAAACTACAATGAGCAGTTCTTC. It yields the protein CSVEWQVNYNEQFF.

The chain employs TRBV4-2 and TRBJ1-3; D not resolved. Between the trimmed V and J ends, which lost 0 bases and 0 bases, there was a span of 12 bases. The CDR3 spans 17 residues. CDR1 and CDR2 from the germline V gene are LGHNA and YNFKEQ. The CDR3 sequence is CASSQERLESSGNTIYF. The CDR3 nucleotides are TGTGCCAGCAGCCAAGAGCGGCTAGAAAGCTCTGGAAACACCATATATTTT.

At least ten counts were recorded for this clonotype. The gene calls are TRBV7-8 and TRBJ1-1; possible D gene TRBD1, 5 bases. Germline assignment: CDR1 SGHVS and CDR2 FQNEAQ. The V gene lost 5 bases and the J gene lost 5 bases, with 15 bases spanning the gap. The CDR3 sequence is 14 residues long. The CDR3 protein is CASSPDILGTEAFF. The DNA of the CDR3 is TGTGCCAGCAGCCCGGACATACTTGGTACTGAAGCTTTCTTT. The variable domain in full, with the rest retrieved from reference TRBV7-8 and TRBJ1-1, is GAGVSQSPRYKVAKRGQDVALRCDPISGHVSLFWYQQALGQGPEFLTYFQNEAQLDKSGLPSDRFFAERPEGSVSTLKIQRTQQEDSAVYLCASSPDILGTEAFFGQGTRLTVV.

This clonotype has ten or more counts. The J gene is TRBJ1-1, the V gene TRBV7-2; D is unclear. The CDR3 extends over 11 amino acids. CDR1 and CDR2 from the germline V gene are SGHTA and FQGNSA. The V gene lost 1 base and the J gene lost 3 bases, with 0 bases spanning the gap. The CDR3 DNA sequence: TGTGCCAGCAGCTTAGACACTGAAGCTTTCTTT. Its protein product is CASSLDTEAFF.

The J gene is TRBJ2-2, the V gene TRBV10-3; D is unresolved. This CDR3 is 13 amino acids long. Germline V gene sequence: CDR1 ENHRY, CDR2 SYGVKD. The V end lost 6 bases, the J end lost 0 bases, and 5 bases lay between the germline ends. The CDR3 region has the DNA TGTGCCATCAGAGTGACGAACACCGGGGAGCTGTTTTTT. Its translation is CAIRVTNTGELFF.

This clonotype was counted many times. The rearrangement joins TRBV12-3 or TRBV12-4 to TRBJ1-5; 7 positions match TRBD1. Trimming took 6 bases from V and 3 from J; bases not matched to a gene: 5. This CDR3 has 14 residues. CDR3 in DNA: TGTGCCAGCAGCCTCGACAGGGACAATCAGCCCCAGCATTTT. Its translation: CASSLDRDNQPQHF.

There are a few counts of this clonotype. This chain joins TRBV29-1 and TRBJ1-2; D possibly corresponds to TRBD1 (5 bases). Germline CDR1 SQVTM, CDR2 ANQGSEA. V was shortened by 5 bases and J by 3 bases, with 13 bases between the two germline ends. The length of the CDR3 is 13 residues. In DNA, the CDR3 is TGCAGCGTTTTGGCAGGGAGGGACTATGGCTACACCTTC. This sequence encodes CSVLAGRDYGYTF. The full variable domain, in which reference TRBV29-1 and TRBJ1-2 provide the parts outside the CDR3, is SAVISQKPSRDICQRGTSLTIQCQVDSQVTMMFWYRQQPGQSLTLIATANQGSEATYESGFVIDKFPISRPNLTFSTLTVSNMSPEDSSIYLCSVLAGRDYGYTFGSGTRLTVV.

This clonotype was observed a few times. The genes are TRBV2 and TRBJ2-5; TRBD1 might be the D (6 bases). The germline V and J ends were trimmed by 1 base and 1 base, with 7 bases remaining between them. CDR3 length: 14 residues. In germline, CDR1 is SNHLY, CDR2 FYNNEI. CDR3 region: CASSEDRVQETQYF. The CDR3 bases are TGTGCCAGCAGTGAAGACAGGGTCCAAGAGACCCAGTACTTC.

This clonotype has only a few counts. The genes are TRBV2 and TRBJ2-5; D not resolved. Germline V gene data show CDR1 as SNHLY and CDR2 as FYNNEI. V was pared by 5 bases and J by 2 bases, with 12 bases between. There are 14 residues in the CDR3. CDR3 in amino acids: CASSYGRVQETQYF. In DNA form, the CDR3 reads TGTGCCAGCAGTTATGGACGGGTTCAAGAGACCCAGTACTTC.

The rearrangement uses TRBV19 and TRBJ2-1; D possibly uses TRBD1 or TRBD2 (5 bases each). The CDR3 runs to 14 residues. The germline gives CDR1 LNHDA, CDR2 SQIVND (reference sequence). The V end was cut by 3 bases, the J end by 4 bases, with 10 bases between. The CDR3 nucleotides read TGTGCCAGTAGTATTTTGGGACCGTACAATGAGCAGTTCTTC. Protein: CASSILGPYNEQFF.

This chain joins TRBV5-5 and TRBJ2-3; no reliable D call. The CDR3 totals 11 residues. V gave up 5 bases and J gave up 5 bases, with 6 bases separating them. Germline lookup yields CDR1 SGHKS and CDR2 YYEKEE (reference sequence). The DNA for the CDR3 is TGTGCCAGCAGATTCCAAGATACGCAGTATTTT. It translates to CASRFQDTQYF.

V usage is TRBV11-2 and J usage is TRBJ1-2; D is perhaps TRBD1 (6 bases). The CDR3 runs to 17 residues. CDR1 SGHAT and CDR2 FQNNGV come from the germline V gene. V was clipped by 7 bases and J by 3 bases, with 24 bases between them. CDR3 protein: CASIPDSRVSPDYGYTF. CDR3 coding DNA: TGTGCCAGCATCCCGGACAGCCGTGTAAGCCCGGACTATGGCTACACCTTC.

This clonotype was seen ten or more times. This sequence joins TRBV7-2 and TRBJ2-7; 9 nucleotides agree with TRBD2. CDR3 size: 16 residues. V was pared by 1 base and J by 6 bases, with 10 bases of the junction left unmatched. In germline, CDR1 is SGHTA, CDR2 FQGNSA. The DNA of the CDR3 is TGTGCCAGCAGCTTAGGCCCGCGGGGGGGCCTTGGCGAGCAGTACGTC. Amino acid sequence: CASSLGPRGGLGEQYV.

A few counts support this clonotype. The V call is TRBV28, the J call TRBJ1-4; no reliable D call. CDR1 and CDR2 (germline): MDHEN, SYDVKM. V lost 7 bases, J lost 6 bases, and 15 bases lay in between. The CDR3 spans 14 residues. The CDR3 DNA follows: TGTGCCAGCACCGACGGGGATAGGCATGAAAAACTGTTTTTT. Translated, it gives CASTDGDRHEKLFF.

This clonotype was counted between two and nine times. The rearrangement joins TRBV9 to TRBJ2-1; no definite D call. The CDR3 extends over 19 amino acids. Trimming shortened V by 0 bases and J by 0 bases, and 19 bases separated the two germline ends. Per germline, CDR1 SGDLS and CDR2 YYNGEE. The CDR3 loop is CASSVESDFTASSYNEQFF. The DNA for the CDR3 is TGTGCCAGCAGCGTAGAGAGCGACTTTACAGCAAGCTCCTACAATGAGCAGTTCTTC.

The J gene is TRBJ2-7, the V gene TRBV12-5, with D perhaps matching TRBD2 (5 bases). This CDR3 is 18 amino acids long. The germline V gene has CDR1 LGHNT and CDR2 FRNRAP. The V gene lost 7 bases and the J gene lost 5 bases, with 30 bases spanning the gap. CDR3 region: CASVSSTSDGLRLDEQYF. CDR3 nucleotides: TGTGCTAGTGTCTCCTCTACCTCGGACGGACTGCGCCTAGACGAGCAGTACTTC.

The V gene is TRBV7-6, the J gene TRBJ2-3; D possibly corresponds to TRBD1 (5 bases). Germline CDR1 SGHVS, CDR2 FNYEAQ. Trimming removed 5 bases from V and 1 base from J, with 13 bases in between. CDR3 length equals 15 residues. The CDR3 here is CASSPDSGGTDTQYF. CDR3 nucleotides: TGTGCCAGCAGCCCTGACAGTGGCGGCACAGATACGCAGTATTTT.